The 13 T cell receptor beta chains below come from one sample, sequenced in a study of T cell responses to AZD1222 COVID-19 vaccine. Sequencing used immunoSEQ multiplex PCR; TCRdb keeps in-frame clones, though not all of them. The data show 85,000 to 130,000 clones, under 90% seen once. Sequencing used peripheral blood, obtained on day 0 of AZD1222 vaccination. The origin of the receptors is an adult in good health.

The gene calls are TRBV11-3 and TRBJ2-7; 8 bases map to TRBD1. The CDR3 contains 15 residues. The germline CDR1 and CDR2 sequences are SGHNT and YENEEA. Trimming removed 0 bases from V and 2 bases from J; junction bases left unmatched: 3. In DNA form, the CDR3 reads TGTGCCAGCAGCTTAGACGGGACAGGACCCTACGAGCAGTACTTC. Translated, it gives CASSLDGTGPYEQYF.

This sequence joins TRBV6-5 and TRBJ2-5; the match to TRBD2 covers 9 bases. The V and J ends lost 0 bases and 2 bases, in that order; junction bases with no gene match: 1. Germline values: CDR1 MNHEY, CDR2 SVGAGI. The CDR3 consists of 15 residues. This CDR3 is CASSYSSGGQETQYF. In nucleotides, the CDR3 is TGTGCCAGCAGTTACTCGAGCGGGGGGCAAGAGACCCAGTACTTC.

This clone was picked up one time. V is TRBV10-3 and J is TRBJ2-7, with TRBD2 matching over 15 bases. The germline V gene encodes CDR1 ENHRY and CDR2 SYGVKD. The CDR3 consists of 16 residues. Trimming at V came to 6 bases and at J to 6 bases, leaving 9 bases not matched to a gene. The CDR3 spells CAISPDGLAGGGEQYF. CDR3 in DNA: TGTGCCATCAGCCCCGATGGACTAGCGGGAGGGGGCGAGCAGTACTTC.

This rearrangement joins TRBV7-9 to TRBJ2-5, with D possibly matching TRBD2 (5 bases). The CDR3 loop spans 16 amino acids. Trimming took 4 bases from V and 7 from J, leaving 22 bases between them. In germline, CDR1 is SEHNR, CDR2 FQNEAQ (reference sequence). In DNA, the CDR3 is TGTGCCAGCAGCTACACCGGACTTGAGGCTGGTGGGACCCAGTACTTC. Translation: CASSYTGLEAGGTQYF.

The rearrangement uses TRBV5-1 and TRBJ2-5; 9 bases are shared with TRBD2. The germline CDR1 and CDR2 sequences are SGHRS and YFSETQ. V trimming: 0 bases; J trimming: 0 bases; junction bases outside the gene matches: 6. The CDR3 totals 17 residues. The DNA of the CDR3 is TGCGCCAGCAGCTTGGCCCGACTAGCGGATTACCAAGAGACCCAGTACTTC. Residues: CASSLARLADYQETQYF.

The rearrangement links TRBV5-6 to TRBJ1-1; D is uncertain. V dropped 2 bases and J dropped 8 bases, with 7 bases sitting between them. The germline V gene encodes CDR1 SGHDT and CDR2 YYEEEE. The CDR3 is 11 amino acids. In nucleotides, the CDR3 is TGTGCCAGCAGCTTAGGAGGGGAAGCTTTCTTT. It translates to CASSLGGEAFF.

This chain links TRBV12-3 or TRBV12-4 with TRBJ2-2; D gene unclear. This CDR3 has 13 amino acids. V was pared by 3 bases and J by 5 bases, with 7 bases between. CDR3 sequence reads: CASSFMGTGELFF. CDR3 DNA: TGTGCCAGCAGTTTCATGGGGACCGGGGAGCTGTTTTTT.

The V and J genes are TRBV7-9 and TRBJ2-7; D uncertain. The CDR3 has 12 residues. V lost 2 bases to trimming and J lost 3 bases, with 5 bases between them. Germline CDR1 reads SEHNR; CDR2 reads FQNEAQ (reference sequence). DNA for the CDR3: TGTGCCAGCAGCTTACGGCTCTACGAGCAGTACTTC. It is translated as CASSLRLYEQYF.

Here the CDR3 reads CASSRQTSGGLEQYF. CDR3 DNA sequence: TGTGCCAGCAGCCGTCAGACTAGCGGGGGGCTGGAGCAGTACTTC. The chain combines TRBV5-6 with TRBJ2-7, with TRBD2 matching over 13 bases. The V gene end was trimmed by 4 bases and the J gene end by 7 bases; junction bases not matched to a gene: 8. Germline assignment: CDR1 SGHDT and CDR2 YYEEEE. The CDR3 is 15 residues long.

The J gene is TRBJ2-7, the V gene TRBV28; 10 nucleotides agree with TRBD1. After removal of 6 bases from V and 3 bases from J, the junction contained 5 bases not matched to a gene. Looked up from germline, CDR1 is MDHEN and CDR2 is SYDVKM. CDR3 length: 14 amino acids. CDR3 DNA sequence: TGTGCCAGCAGCCGGGGGGACAGGGGCTACGAGCAGTACTTC. Residues: CASSRGDRGYEQYF. Full variable domain (rest looked up from reference TRBV28 and TRBJ2-7): DVKVTQSSRYLVKRTGEKVFLECVQDMDHENMFWYRQDPGLGLRLIYFSYDVKMKEKGDIPEGYSVSREKKERFSLILESASTNQTSMYLCASSRGDRGYEQYFGPGTRLTVT.

The chain carries TRBV27 and TRBJ1-1, with D possibly matching TRBD1 (6 bases). The V end lost 8 bases, the J end lost 4 bases, and 14 bases lay between the germline ends. CDR3 length: 13 amino acids. The germline CDR1 and CDR2 sequences are MNHEY and SMNVEV (reference sequence). CDR3 region: CASSRGLRTEAFF. The CDR3 nucleotides read TGTGCCAGCTCCCGGGGGCTGCGCACTGAAGCTTTCTTT.

The chain recombines TRBV3-1 (or the pseudogene TRBV3-2) with TRBJ1-1; 9 bases align to TRBD1. The V gene's germline CDR1 is LGHDT and CDR2 YNNKEL (reference sequence). CDR3 size: 14 residues. J gave up 5 bases and V 3 bases, and 4 bases lay outside the gene matches. CDR3 region: CASSQMTGGTEAFF. CDR3 in DNA: TGTGCCAGCAGCCAGATGACAGGGGGTACTGAAGCTTTCTTT.

The chain has TRBV7-9 and TRBJ2-5, with D possibly TRBD1 on 5 matching bases. Trimming pared 4 bases from V and 5 bases from J, leaving 11 bases between. Per germline, CDR1 SEHNR and CDR2 FQNEAQ (reference sequence). The length of the CDR3 is 13 residues. This CDR3 reads CASSWGQWETQYF. Written as DNA, the CDR3 is TGTGCCAGCAGCTGGGGCCAATGGGAGACCCAGTACTTC.